Listed below are T cell receptor beta chains from one sample, sequenced in a study of blood T cell repertoires in COVID-19. Only in-frame clones appear in the TCRdb table, and some are missing; sequencing was by immunoSEQ multiplex PCR. The repertoire holds almost 90,000 clones, with 80% to 90% as singletons. Sequencing was done on a sample of peripheral blood. These TCRs come from a man of 80 years or more with acute or convalescent COVID-19. Both conserved end residues are part of each CDR3. D genes are given only for firm matches. Size values are once, few and many counts, or a class for expanded clones, and some rows have none.

j_call clone_size cdr3_length d_call v_call cdr3_nt cdr3_aa
TRBJ1-1 . 14 . TRBV7-2 TGTGCCAGCAGCCCCTTTCTAGCGCTCACTGAAGCTTTCTTT CASSPFLALTEAFF
TRBJ1-6 . 14 . TRBV3-1/TRBV3-2 TGTGCCAGCAGCACAGTCTCCTATAATTCACCCCTCCACTTT CASSTVSYNSPLHF
TRBJ2-7 . 15 TRBD2 TRBV7-2 TGTGCCGGCAGCCAGAGGGCTAGCGGGCGCTACGAGCAGTACTTC CAGSQRASGRYEQYF
TRBJ1-6 . 15 . TRBV5-6 TGTGCCAGCAGCTTGGCCGCCCTGGCAGTGTCACCCCTCCACTTT CASSLAALAVSPLHF
TRBJ1-5 . 13 . TRBV29-1 TGCAGCGTCGGGGACATTAGCAATCAGCCCCAGCATTTT CSVGDISNQPQHF
TRBJ1-1 . 11 . TRBV10-3 TGTGCCATCAGGCGGGACACTGAAGCTTTCTTT CAIRRDTEAFF
TRBJ1-1 once 14 . TRBV7-9 TGTGCCAGCAGCTTAGGATCGGGTGGCACTGAAGCTTTCTTT CASSLGSGGTEAFF
TRBJ1-5 . 16 . TRBV18 TGTGCCAGCTCCCCGCTGGGGGCGGGCGGCAATCAGCCCCAGCATTTT CASSPLGAGGNQPQHF
TRBJ2-7 . 14 TRBD1 TRBV30 TGTGCCTGGAGTCCAGGGGGCTTCCGATACGAGCAGTACTTC CAWSPGGFRYEQYF
TRBJ2-7 . 14 TRBD1 TRBV5-6 TGTGCCAGCAGCTTCCGGACAGGAGTCTACGAGCAGTACTTC CASSFRTGVYEQYF
TRBJ1-1 . 14 TRBD1 TRBV3-1/TRBV3-2 TGTGCCAGCAGCCCGACAGGGACTAACACTGAAGCTTTCTTT CASSPTGTNTEAFF
TRBJ1-2 . 16 TRBD1 TRBV6-1 TGTGCCAGCAGTGAAAATCCAGGGGGATTTATTTTCGGCTACACCTTC CASSENPGGFIFGYTF
TRBJ2-7 . 12 TRBD2 TRBV7-2 TGTGCCAGCAGCCCTAGCGGATACGAGCAGTACTTC CASSPSGYEQYF
TRBJ2-5 . 15 . TRBV18 TGTGCCAGCTCACCAACACCTAGGGGCCAAGAGACCCAGTACTTC CASSPTPRGQETQYF
TRBJ2-7 . 13 . TRBV6-5 TGTGCCACCTGGACACATAGCAGCTACGAGCAGTACTTC CATWTHSSYEQYF